The 19 T cell receptor beta chains listed next were all sequenced from one sample in a study of esophageal squamous cell carcinoma under preoperative chemotherapy. TCRdb recomputed calls from the PCR reads with MiXCR, one row per CDR3 protein. The sample has roughly 30,000 distinct CDR3 sequences; around 50% are singletons. Time point given: after preoperative PTX-NDP chemotherapy. The material was obtained from a patient given preoperative chemotherapy. Receptor source: a human donor with esophageal squamous cell carcinoma. The donor label of this sample is uncertain.

As concerns this clonotype: The germline gene is not matched at one end of the junction; a read error may be the cause. V is TRBV7-2 and J is TRBJ2-4, with 8 positions matching TRBD2. The CDR3 is 14 residues long. CDR1 is SGHTA and CDR2 is FQGNSA in the germline V gene. The CDR3 DNA sequence: TGTGCCAGCAGCCCCCGGGGGGGCACAGACACGCAGTATTTC. Translating gives CASSPRGGTDTQYF.

The chain combines TRBV7-8 with TRBJ2-1; 10 bases fit TRBD2. V lost 4 bases to trimming and J lost 5 bases; unmatched junction nucleotides: 8. Germline V lookup: CDR1 SGHVS, CDR2 FQNEAQ. The CDR3 loop spans 16 amino acids. CDR3: CASSSKLAGGNNEQFF. The DNA of the CDR3 is TGTGCCAGCAGCTCAAAATTAGCGGGAGGAAACAATGAGCAGTTCTTC.

The chain recombines TRBV6-5 with TRBJ1-2, with a weak D call TRBD1 (6 bases). V lost 2 bases, J lost 4 bases, and 14 bases lay in between. The CDR3 totals 15 residues. From germline, CDR1 is MNHEY and CDR2 SVGAGI. CDR3 sequence reads: CASSYLPQGGYGYTF. In DNA form, the CDR3 reads TGTGCCAGCAGTTACCTCCCACAGGGTGGCTATGGCTACACCTTC.

Details on this clonotype: A read error may account for a junction end that differs from germline. The chain uses TRBV12-3 or TRBV12-4 and TRBJ2-3; maybe TRBD2 (7 bases). The CDR3 has 16 amino acids. The CDR3 DNA reads as TGTGCCAGCAGTACTACTAGGGGGGGTGCCCCAGATACCCAGTATTTC. It is translated as CASSTTRGGAPDTQYF.

DNA of the CDR3: TGTGCCAGCAGCTTAGGCAGGGGACCCTACAATGAGCAGTTCTTC. Its protein is CASSLGRGPYNEQFF. This rearrangement joins TRBV11-3 to TRBJ2-1; TRBD1 is a possible D gene (6 bases). The germline V and J ends were trimmed by 1 base and 2 bases, with 9 bases remaining between them. Looked up from germline, CDR1 is SGHNT and CDR2 is YENEEA. The CDR3 loop spans 15 amino acids.

Remarks on this clonotype: The junction differs from germline at one of its ends, possibly a read error. The chain is built from TRBV6-1 and TRBJ2-3; possibly TRBD1 or TRBD2 for D (5 bases each). The CDR3 length is 14 residues. Germline CDR1 and CDR2: MNHNS and SASEGT. In nucleotides, the CDR3 is TGTGCCAGCAGTCCGGGGCGAGCCGAAGACACGCAGTACTTT. It is translated as CASSPGRAEDTQYF.

This chain links TRBV5-4 with TRBJ2-3; 7 nucleotides align to TRBD1. The germline CDR1 and CDR2 sequences are SGHNT and YYREEE (reference sequence). The CDR3 consists of 14 residues. V lost 7 bases to trimming and J lost 5 bases; unmatched junction nucleotides: 10. The CDR3 spells CASGRQGSEDTQYF. The CDR3 nucleotides are TGTGCCAGCGGAAGACAGGGTTCGGAAGATACGCAGTATTTT.

The V call is TRBV11-3, the J call TRBJ2-3; possible D gene TRBD2, 6 bases. The CDR3 loop spans 17 amino acids. Between the trimmed V and J ends, which lost 5 bases and 5 bases, there was a span of 23 bases. CDR1 and CDR2 from the germline V gene are SGHNT and YENEEA. CDR3 region: CASSVEAGRGDVDTQYF. The DNA of the CDR3 is TGTGCCAGCAGCGTGGAAGCCGGGAGAGGGGATGTAGATACGCAGTATTTT.

This clonotype has ten or more counts. This clone may be a read error of a much larger clone one base away. The chain has TRBV11-2 and TRBJ2-1; TRBD2 matches at 10 bases. CDR3 size: 16 residues. The junction had 17 bases not matched to a gene; V was cut back by 5 bases and J by 13 bases. Per germline, CDR1 SGHAT and CDR2 FQNNGV. CDR3 bases: TGTGCCAGCAGCCCCACTAGCGGGGTCTTCCGGGAGACCCAGTTCTTC. It encodes CASSPTSGVFRETQFF.

The sample holds many counts of this clonotype. V gene TRBV7-2 combines with J gene TRBJ2-1; 11 bases align to TRBD2. Germline V CDR1 and CDR2: SGHTA, FQGNSA. The CDR3 is made up of 15 amino acids. The V segment lost 5 bases and the J segment 2 bases; nucleotides outside the gene matches: 2. The CDR3 spells CASSATSGTYNEQFF. For the CDR3, the DNA is TGTGCCAGCAGCGCGACTAGCGGGACCTACAATGAGCAGTTCTTC.

V is TRBV7-9 and J is TRBJ2-3; D perhaps matches TRBD1 (6 bases). Germline V CDR1 and CDR2: SEHNR, FQNEAQ (reference sequence). The CDR3 totals 16 residues. V was trimmed by 2 bases and J by 4 bases, leaving 16 bases between them. DNA of the CDR3: TGTGCCAGCAGCTTACGGGGTGGGGGCAGTTCAGATACGCAGTATTTT. It is translated as CASSLRGGGSSDTQYF.

As for this clonotype: A junction boundary mismatches the germline segment, possibly from a read error. This chain links TRBV7-2 with TRBJ2-3; D is undetermined. The germline CDR1 and CDR2 sequences are SGHTA and FQGNSA. The CDR3 totals 14 residues. CDR3 in amino acids: CAGSVRRGTDTQYF. The DNA for the CDR3 is TGTGCGGGCAGCGTGCGGCGTGGCACAGATACGCAGTATTTC.

In its sample, this clonotype was seen many times. This chain connects TRBV27 to TRBJ2-1; TRBD2 agrees at 11 bases. With 3 bases clipped from V and 3 bases from J, the junction kept 7 bases outside the gene matches. The CDR3 runs 17 residues. Germline CDR1 reads MNHEY; CDR2 reads SMNVEV (reference sequence). This CDR3 reads CASSLGGLAGGYNEQFF. CDR3 in DNA: TGTGCCAGCAGTTTGGGGGGCCTAGCGGGGGGCTACAATGAGCAGTTCTTC.

This clonotype was counted ten times or more. The chain joins TRBV6-5 to TRBJ2-5; 7 bases are a match to TRBD1. J gave up 4 bases and V 5 bases, and 7 bases lay outside the gene matches. The CDR3 contains 14 residues. Germline V CDR1 and CDR2: MNHEY, SVGAGI. The CDR3 loop is CASSPEGGLETQYF. The CDR3 DNA follows: TGTGCCAGCAGTCCCGAAGGGGGCTTAGAGACCCAGTACTTC.

With respect to this clonotype: The junction departs from germline at one end; a sequencing error may be responsible. The genes are TRBV12-3 or TRBV12-4 and TRBJ2-3, with a weak D call TRBD1 (5 bases). The CDR3 has 15 residues. The CDR3 DNA reads TGTGCCAGGAGCCTAGAGTGCCCGGACACAGATACGCAGTACTTT. As protein: CARSLECPDTDTQYF.

The rearrangement uses TRBV12-3 or TRBV12-4 and TRBJ2-4, with D perhaps given as TRBD1 or TRBD2 (5 bases each). This CDR3 has 14 amino acids. Trimming took off 7 bases at V and 8 bases at J, with 18 bases between the two ends. This chain's CDR3 is CASTGQRASDIQYF. The CDR3 coding sequence is TGTGCCAGCACGGGGCAGAGAGCCTCAGACATTCAGTACTTC.

This clonotype was detected many times. The chain is built from TRBV11-2 and TRBJ2-7; D is unclear. Trimming took off 2 bases at V and 1 base at J, with 9 bases between the two ends. Germline V gene lookup returns CDR1 SGHAT and CDR2 FQNNGV. The CDR3 runs 14 residues. Here the CDR3 reads CASSLNVGSYEQYF. In DNA form, the CDR3 reads TGTGCCAGCAGCTTAAATGTTGGGTCCTACGAGCAGTACTTC.

The chain employs TRBV27 and TRBJ2-5; possible D gene TRBD1, 5 bases. The end of the DNA aligns better with TRBJ2-7, so the J call may be wrong. The CDR3 loop spans 13 amino acids. CDR1 is MNHEY and CDR2 is SMNVEV in the germline V gene (reference sequence). This CDR3 reads CASSVGASYEQYF. CDR3 nucleotide sequence: TGTGCCAGCAGTGTTGGGGCCTCCTACGAGCAGTACTTC.

The chain uses TRBV7-2 and TRBJ2-4; TRBD2 aligns across 8 bases. The V gene's germline CDR1 is SGHTA and CDR2 FQGNSA. The J segment lost 13 bases and the V segment lost 3 bases, leaving 20 bases of the junction unmatched. The CDR3 extends over 17 amino acids. The CDR3 coding sequence is TGTGCCAGCAGCTTGGGCCGCGGGGGGCGTGGCAAAGAGATCCAGTACTTC. Encoded protein: CASSLGRGGRGKEIQYF.